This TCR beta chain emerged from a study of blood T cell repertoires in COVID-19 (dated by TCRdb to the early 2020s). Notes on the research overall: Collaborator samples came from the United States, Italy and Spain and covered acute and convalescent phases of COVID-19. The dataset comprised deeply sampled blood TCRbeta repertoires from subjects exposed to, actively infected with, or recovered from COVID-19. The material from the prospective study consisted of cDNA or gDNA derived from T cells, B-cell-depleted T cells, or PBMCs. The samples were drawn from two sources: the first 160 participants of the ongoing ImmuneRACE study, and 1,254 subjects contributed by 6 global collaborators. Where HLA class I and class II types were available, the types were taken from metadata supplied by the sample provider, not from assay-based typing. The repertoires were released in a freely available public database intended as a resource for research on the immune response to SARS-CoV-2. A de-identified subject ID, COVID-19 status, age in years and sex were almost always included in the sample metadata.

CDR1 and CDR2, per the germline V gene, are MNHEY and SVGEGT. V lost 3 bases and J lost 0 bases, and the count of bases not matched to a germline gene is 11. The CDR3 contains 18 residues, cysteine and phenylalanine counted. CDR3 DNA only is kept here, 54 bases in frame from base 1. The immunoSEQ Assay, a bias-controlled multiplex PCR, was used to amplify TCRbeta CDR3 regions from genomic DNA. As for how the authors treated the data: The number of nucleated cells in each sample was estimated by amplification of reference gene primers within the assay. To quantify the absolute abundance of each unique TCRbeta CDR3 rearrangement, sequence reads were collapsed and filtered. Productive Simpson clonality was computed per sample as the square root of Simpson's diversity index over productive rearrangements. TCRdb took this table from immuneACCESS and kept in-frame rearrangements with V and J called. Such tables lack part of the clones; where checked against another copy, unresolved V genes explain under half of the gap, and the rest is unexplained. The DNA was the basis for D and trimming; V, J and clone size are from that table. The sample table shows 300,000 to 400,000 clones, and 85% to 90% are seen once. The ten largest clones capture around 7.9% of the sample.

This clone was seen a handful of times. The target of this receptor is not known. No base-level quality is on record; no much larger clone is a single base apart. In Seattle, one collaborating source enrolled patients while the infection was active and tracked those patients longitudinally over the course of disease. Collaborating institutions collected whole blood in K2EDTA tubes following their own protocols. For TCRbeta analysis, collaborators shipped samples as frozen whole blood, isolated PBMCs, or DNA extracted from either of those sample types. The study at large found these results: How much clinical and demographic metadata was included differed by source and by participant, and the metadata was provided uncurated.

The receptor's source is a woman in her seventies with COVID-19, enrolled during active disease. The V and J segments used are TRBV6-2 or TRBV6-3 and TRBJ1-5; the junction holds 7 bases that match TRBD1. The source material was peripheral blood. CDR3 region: CASSYVLNRGPSNQPQHF. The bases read TGTGCCAGCAGTTATGTATTGAACAGGGGTCCTAGCAATCAGCCCCAGCATTTT.